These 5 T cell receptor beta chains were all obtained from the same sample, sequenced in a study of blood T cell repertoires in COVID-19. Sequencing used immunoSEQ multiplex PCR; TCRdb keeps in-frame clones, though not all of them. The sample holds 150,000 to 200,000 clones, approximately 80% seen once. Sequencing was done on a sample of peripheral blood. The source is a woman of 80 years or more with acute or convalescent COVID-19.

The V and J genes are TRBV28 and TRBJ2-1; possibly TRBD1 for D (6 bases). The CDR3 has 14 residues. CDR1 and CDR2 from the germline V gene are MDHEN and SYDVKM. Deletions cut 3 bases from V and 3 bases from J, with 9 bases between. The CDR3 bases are TGTGCCAGCAGTTTGGGGACAAGCTACAATGAGCAGTTCTTC. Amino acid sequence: CASSLGTSYNEQFF.

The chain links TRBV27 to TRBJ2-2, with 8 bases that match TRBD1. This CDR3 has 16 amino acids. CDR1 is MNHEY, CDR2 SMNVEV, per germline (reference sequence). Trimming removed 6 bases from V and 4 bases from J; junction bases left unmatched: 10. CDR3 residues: CASRRVRGRVTGELFF. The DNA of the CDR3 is TGTGCCAGCAGACGAGTCAGGGGGCGCGTCACCGGGGAGCTGTTTTTT.

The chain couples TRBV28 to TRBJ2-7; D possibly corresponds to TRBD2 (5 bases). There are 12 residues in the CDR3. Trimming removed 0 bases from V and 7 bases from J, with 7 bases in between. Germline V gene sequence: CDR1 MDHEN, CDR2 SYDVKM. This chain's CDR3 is CASSLWPGEQYF. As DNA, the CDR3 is TGTGCCAGCAGTTTATGGCCGGGAGAGCAGTACTTC.

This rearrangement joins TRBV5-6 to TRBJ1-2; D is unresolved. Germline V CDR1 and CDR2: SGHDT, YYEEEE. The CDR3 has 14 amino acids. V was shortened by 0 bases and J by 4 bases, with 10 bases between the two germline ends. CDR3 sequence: CASSLEEQSYGYTF. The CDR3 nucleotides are TGTGCCAGCAGCTTGGAGGAACAGTCCTATGGCTACACCTTC.

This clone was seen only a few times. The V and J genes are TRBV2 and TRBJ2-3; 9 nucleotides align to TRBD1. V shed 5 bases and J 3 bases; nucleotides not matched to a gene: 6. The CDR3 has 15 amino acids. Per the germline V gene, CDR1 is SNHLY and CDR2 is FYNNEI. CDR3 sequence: CASSRTGGATDTQYF. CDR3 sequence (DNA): TGTGCCAGCAGTCGAACAGGGGGCGCAACAGATACGCAGTATTTT.